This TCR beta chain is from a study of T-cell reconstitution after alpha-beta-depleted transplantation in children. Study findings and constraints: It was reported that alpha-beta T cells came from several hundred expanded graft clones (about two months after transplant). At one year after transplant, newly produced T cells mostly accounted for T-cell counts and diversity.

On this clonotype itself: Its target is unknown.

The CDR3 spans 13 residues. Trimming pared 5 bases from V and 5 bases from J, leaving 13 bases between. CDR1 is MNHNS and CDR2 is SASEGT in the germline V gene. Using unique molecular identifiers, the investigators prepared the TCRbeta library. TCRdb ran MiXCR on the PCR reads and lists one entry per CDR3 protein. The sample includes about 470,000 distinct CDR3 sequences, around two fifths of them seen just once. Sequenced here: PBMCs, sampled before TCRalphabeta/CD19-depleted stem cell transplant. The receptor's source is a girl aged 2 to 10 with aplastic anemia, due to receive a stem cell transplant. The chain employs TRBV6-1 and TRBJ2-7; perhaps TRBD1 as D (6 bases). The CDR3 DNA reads TGTGCCAGCAGTCTAAGACCAGGGGACGAGCAGTACTTC. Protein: CASSLRPGDEQYF.